The sequence of this T cell receptor beta chain was determined in a study of blood T cell repertoires in COVID-19. For the study at large: PBMCs, B-cell-depleted T cells, or T cells provided the cDNA or gDNA that made up the material.

Authors' analysis steps: Researchers report that nucleated cell counts were estimated from reference gene primer amplification. The assay was immunoSEQ multiplex PCR, and TCRdb's table has in-frame clones only and misses some. D and trimming come from the DNA, and the V and J calls and clone size come from that table. Found here are roughly 79,000 clones, approximately 80% of them singletons; the top ten hold about 5.6%. This clone was detected a few times. Germline lookup yields CDR1 LGHNA and CDR2 YNFKEQ. This CDR3 region has 15 residues. Deletions cut 1 base from V and 0 bases from J, with 4 bases between.

Sequencing was carried out using peripheral blood. This sequence joins TRBV4-2 and TRBJ1-6; D gene uncertain. The TCR was taken from a man aged 60-69 years with active or convalescent COVID-19. Here the CDR3 DNA reads TGTGCCAGCAGCCAAGCAGGCTCCTATAATTCACCCCTCCACTTT. It translates to CASSQAGSYNSPLHF.